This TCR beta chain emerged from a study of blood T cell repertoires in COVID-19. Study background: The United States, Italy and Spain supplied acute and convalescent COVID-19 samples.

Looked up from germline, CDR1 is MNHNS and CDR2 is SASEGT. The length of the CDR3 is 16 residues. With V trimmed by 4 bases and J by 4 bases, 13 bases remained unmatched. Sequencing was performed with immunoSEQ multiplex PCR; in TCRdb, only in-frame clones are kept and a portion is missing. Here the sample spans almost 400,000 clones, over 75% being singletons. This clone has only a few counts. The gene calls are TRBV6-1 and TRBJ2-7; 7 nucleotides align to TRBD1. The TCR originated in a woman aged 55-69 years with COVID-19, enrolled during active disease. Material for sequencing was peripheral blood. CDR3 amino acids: CASSGPNRGKGYEQYF. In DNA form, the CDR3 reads TGTGCCAGCAGTGGTCCCAACAGGGGAAAAGGGTACGAGCAGTACTTC.